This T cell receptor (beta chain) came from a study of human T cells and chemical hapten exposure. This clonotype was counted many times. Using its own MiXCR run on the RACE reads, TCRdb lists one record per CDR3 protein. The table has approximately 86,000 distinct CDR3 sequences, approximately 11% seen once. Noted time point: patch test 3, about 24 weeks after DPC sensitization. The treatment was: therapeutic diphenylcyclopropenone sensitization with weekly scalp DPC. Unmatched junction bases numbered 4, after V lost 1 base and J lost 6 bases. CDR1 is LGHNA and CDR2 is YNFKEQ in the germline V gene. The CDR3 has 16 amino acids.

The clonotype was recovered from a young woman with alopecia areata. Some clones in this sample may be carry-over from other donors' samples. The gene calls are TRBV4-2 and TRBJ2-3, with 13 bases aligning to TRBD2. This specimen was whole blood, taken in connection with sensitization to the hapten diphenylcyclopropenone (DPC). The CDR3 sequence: CASSQGGLAGADTQYF. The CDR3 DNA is TGTGCCAGCAGCCAAGGCGGACTAGCGGGGGCGGATACGCAGTATTTT.